This is a list of T cell receptor beta chains from one sample in a study of blood T cell repertoires in COVID-19. Produced via immunoSEQ multiplex PCR; TCRdb's table is partial and in-frame only. Of approximately 40,000 clones listed, 75% to 95% were seen once; the top ten hold around 5.1%. The sequencing sample was made of peripheral blood. The receptor source for this set is a woman of 80 years or more with acute or convalescent COVID-19. The CDR3 runs from the conserved cysteine through the conserved F or W. D genes are given only for firm matches. Only some rows state a clone size, as once, few, many or a class for expanded clones.

v_gene,d_gene,j_gene,abundance,CDR3nt,CDR3aa
TRBV15,-,TRBJ2-3,-,TGTGCCACCAGGCAGGGTCCAGATACGCAGTATTTT,CATRQGPDTQYF
TRBV27,-,TRBJ2-4,-,TGTGCCAGCAGTACCCTTACAGGGAGAGGCGGCATTCAGTACTTC,CASSTLTGRGGIQYF
TRBV11-2,TRBD2,TRBJ2-1,once,TGTGCCAGTAGGCGGGGGAGCTCCTACAATGAGCAGTTCTTC,CASRRGSSYNEQFF
TRBV2,TRBD2,TRBJ2-2,-,TGTGCCAGCAGTGCCTTGCGGGGGACCGGGGAGCTGTTTTTT,CASSALRGTGELFF
TRBV10-3,-,TRBJ2-7,-,TGTGCCATCAGGACCAACGGAGGCGAGCAGTACTTC,CAIRTNGGEQYF
TRBV7-9,TRBD2,TRBJ2-3,-,TGTGCCAGCAGCCCTACAACGACAGAGCGGGGGGGCACAGATACGCAGTATTTT,CASSPTTTERGGTDTQYF
TRBV9,-,TRBJ1-1,-,TGTGCCAGCACCAGCGTAGACCGGATCTACACTGAAGCTTTCTTT,CASTSVDRIYTEAFF
TRBV7-2,TRBD1,TRBJ2-2,-,TGTGCCAGAGGGGGCCCGAACACCGGGGAGCTGTTTTTT,CARGGPNTGELFF
TRBV21-1,-,TRBJ1-1,-,-,CASSMWGLGSTEAFF
TRBV7-2,TRBD2,TRBJ2-3,once,TGTGCCAGCAGCCTTAGCGGGGGGGCCACAGATACGCAGTATTTT,CASSLSGGATDTQYF
TRBV3-1/TRBV3-2,TRBD1,TRBJ2-7,-,TGTGCCAGCAGCCAAGATCGTGACAGGGGGCGCACCTACGAGCAGTACTTC,CASSQDRDRGRTYEQYF
TRBV18,-,TRBJ2-1,-,TGTGCCAGCTCACCAAGACAGTATGAGCAGTTCTTC,CASSPRQYEQFF
TRBV6-6,TRBD1,TRBJ2-6,once,TGTGCCAGCAGTCCTAGGACAGGGATCGGCTCTGGGGCCAACGTCCTGACTTTC,CASSPRTGIGSGANVLTF
TRBV7-8,-,TRBJ1-4,-,TGTGCCAGCAGCTTAGCGCGAGGGAGCTTGGAAAAACTGTTTTTT,CASSLARGSLEKLFF
TRBV30,-,TRBJ1-1,-,TGTGCCTGGAGGCCCTTTGAGGGCACCGCAGGTAGACCTGAAGCTTTCTTT,CAWRPFEGTAGRPEAFF
TRBV5-4,TRBD2,TRBJ2-5,-,TGTGCCAGCAGCGCCGCGATTAGCGGGAACCAAGAGACCCAGTACTTC,CASSAAISGNQETQYF
TRBV19,-,TRBJ1-2,-,TGTGCCAGTAGTATGAGGACAGCCGTGTATGGCTACACCTTC,CASSMRTAVYGYTF
TRBV5-1,TRBD1,TRBJ1-2,once,TGCGCCAGCAGCTTGGCCGGGACAGGGTTAGGTGGCTACACCTTC,CASSLAGTGLGGYTF
TRBV7-3,TRBD2,TRBJ2-3,-,TGTGCCAGCGGACTAGCAGGGGTTGGCACAGATACGCAGTATTTT,CASGLAGVGTDTQYF
TRBV5-1,-,TRBJ1-5,-,TGCGCCAGCAGCTTGAACGGGAATCAGCCCCAGCATTTT,CASSLNGNQPQHF
TRBV6-1,-,TRBJ2-7,-,TGTGCCAGCAGTGAAGCGCTTCGGGGTAGACACTACGAGCAGTACTTC,CASSEALRGRHYEQYF
TRBV30,-,TRBJ2-1,once,TGTGCCTGGAGTGTACAGGGTTACGAGCAGTTCTTC,CAWSVQGYEQFF
TRBV12-3/TRBV12-4,-,TRBJ1-5,-,TGTGCCAGCAGTTTTACTCGGGGGGAGCTCCAGCATTTT,CASSFTRGELQHF
TRBV29-1,-,TRBJ1-2,-,TGCAGCGTTGTGAAACAGGCAGACGTAGACTATGGCTACACCTTC,CSVVKQADVDYGYTF
TRBV5-1,-,TRBJ1-1,-,TGCGCCAGCAGCTTGGGGTCGGTCGACACTGAAGCTTTCTTT,CASSLGSVDTEAFF
TRBV10-3,TRBD1,TRBJ1-6,-,TGTGCCATCAGTGAGCCGACAGGGGACAATTCACCCCTCCACTTT,CAISEPTGDNSPLHF
TRBV2,-,TRBJ1-3,-,TGTGCCAGCAGTGGGTTACTCTTTGGAAACACCATATATTTT,CASSGLLFGNTIYF
TRBV12-3/TRBV12-4,TRBD1,TRBJ2-1,-,TGTGCCAGCAGGCCAACAGGGGTGAATGAGCAGTTCTTC,CASRPTGVNEQFF
TRBV7-9,-,TRBJ2-3,-,TGTGCCAGCCGACGGAGGGTTGGTCAGATCACAGATACGCAGTATTTT,CASRRRVGQITDTQYF
TRBV3-1/TRBV3-2,-,TRBJ2-7,-,TGTGCCAGCAGCCAAGAGTTCCAGAAAAAGCAGTACTTC,CASSQEFQKKQYF
TRBV4-1,-,TRBJ2-3,once,TGCGCCAGCAGCCAAGAATTCAGGGGAGCAGATACGCAGTATTTT,CASSQEFRGADTQYF
TRBV18,TRBD1,TRBJ2-7,-,TGTGCCAGCTCACCGGGACAGGGGGCTTACGAGCAGTACTTC,CASSPGQGAYEQYF
TRBV5-4,-,TRBJ1-3,-,TGTGCCAGCAGCTCCGGAGGGCTCGAGGTTGGAAACACCATATATTTT,CASSSGGLEVGNTIYF
TRBV4-2,TRBD2,TRBJ2-3,-,TGTGCCACCAGGGGACTAGCGGGGGGGTCAGATACGCAGTATTTT,CATRGLAGGSDTQYF
TRBV5-1,TRBD1,TRBJ2-2,-,TGCGCCAGCAGCTTGGGTGACAGGGACACCGGGGAGCTGTTTTTT,CASSLGDRDTGELFF
TRBV5-1,-,TRBJ2-3,-,TGCGCCAGCAGCTTGGACACCCTAGTGGGTTTCACAGATACGCAGTATTTT,CASSLDTLVGFTDTQYF
TRBV29-1,-,TRBJ2-5,-,TGCAGCGCTCGTCCATACTCTCAAGAGACCCAGTACTTC,CSARPYSQETQYF
TRBV7-9,-,TRBJ1-6,-,TGTGCCAGCAGCGAAAATGGACAGCGCCTTTCACCCCTCCACTTT,CASSENGQRLSPLHF
TRBV5-1,-,TRBJ2-3,-,TGCGCCAGCAGCCTGGGAGTCCCTGTCAGGGATACGCAGTATTTT,CASSLGVPVRDTQYF
TRBV18,-,TRBJ1-1,-,TGTGCCAGCTCACCAAGGGTACAGGAACTGAACACTGAAGCTTTCTTT,CASSPRVQELNTEAFF
TRBV13,-,TRBJ1-4,-,TGTGCCAGCAGCTTCGGGGGTGAAAAACTGTTTTTT,CASSFGGEKLFF
TRBV2,-,TRBJ1-2,-,TGTGCCAGCAGTGTTCTGGGGGCAGGTGGCTACACCTTC,CASSVLGAGGYTF
TRBV6-2/TRBV6-3,TRBD2,TRBJ2-1,-,TGTGCCAGCAGTTCTTTGGGACTAGCGGGGGCGAGCTCCTACAATGAGCAGTTCTTC,CASSSLGLAGASSYNEQFF
TRBV2,-,TRBJ2-5,once,TGTGCCAGCAATCTAGGACAGCCTCTTGAGGAGACCCAGTACTTC,CASNLGQPLEETQYF
TRBV19,TRBD1,TRBJ1-2,-,TGTGCCAGTAGTATAAATGTAGAGACAGGGGAAGGCTACACCTTC,CASSINVETGEGYTF
TRBV3-1/TRBV3-2,TRBD1,TRBJ2-2,-,TGTGCCAGCAGCCACTTTGACAGGGGGGCCGGGGAGCTGTTTTTT,CASSHFDRGAGELFF
TRBV6-1,-,TRBJ2-1,-,TGTGCCAGCAGTGAAGGGTGGTCGACTCCCCCCTACAATGAGCAGTTCTTC,CASSEGWSTPPYNEQFF
TRBV19,TRBD2,TRBJ2-5,-,TGTGCCAGTAGTATAGGACCGGCGGGGGTGGAGACCCAGTACTTC,CASSIGPAGVETQYF
TRBV2,TRBD1,TRBJ2-5,-,TGTGCCAGCAGTGAGGGACAGGACAAAGAGACCCAGTACTTC,CASSEGQDKETQYF
TRBV3-1/TRBV3-2,-,TRBJ2-5,-,TGTGCCAGCAGCCAAAAAGGGAGGACTTACCAAGAGACCCAGTACTTC,CASSQKGRTYQETQYF
TRBV5-4,-,TRBJ1-6,-,TGTGCCAGCACCTCGGTGTCGTCCTATAATTCACCCCTCCACTTT,CASTSVSSYNSPLHF
TRBV7-9,-,TRBJ2-5,-,TGTGCCAGCAGCTTAGGCGTAGCTTCCCAAGAGACCCAGTACTTC,CASSLGVASQETQYF
TRBV3-1/TRBV3-2,TRBD1,TRBJ2-7,-,TGTGCCAGCAGCCGAGGGGACAGGGGGGACTCCTACGAGCAGTACTTC,CASSRGDRGDSYEQYF
TRBV10-3,TRBD1,TRBJ1-4,-,TGTGCCATCAGTGCGATACAGGGGATAGGTGAAAAACTGTTTTTT,CAISAIQGIGEKLFF
TRBV5-1,TRBD1,TRBJ2-1,few,TGCGCCAGCAGCTCGGGACAGGGGTCCTACAATGAGCAGTTCTTC,CASSSGQGSYNEQFF
TRBV30,-,TRBJ2-3,-,TGTGCCTGGACCCTGGGGGGGCGCACAGATACGCAGTATTTT,CAWTLGGRTDTQYF
TRBV5-5,-,TRBJ1-4,-,TGTGCCAGCAGCTTGGCCCCCCAGGGAAGCGAAAAACTGTTTTTT,CASSLAPQGSEKLFF
TRBV7-3,TRBD1,TRBJ2-1,-,TGTGCCAGCAGCTTAAGGTCGGGACAGGGCCACAATGAGCAGTTCTTC,CASSLRSGQGHNEQFF